Below, 25 T cell receptor beta chains from the same sample are listed, as sequenced in a study of blood T cell repertoires in COVID-19. Libraries were prepared by immunoSEQ multiplex PCR; TCRdb keeps only in-frame clonotypes and omits some of them. The table has about 55,000 clones, roughly 85% seen once; the top ten hold roughly 13%. The sequenced sample was peripheral blood. The receptors come from a human donor in a cohort sampled during active COVID-19.

CDR3 in amino acids: CASSESAGSYEQYF. The CDR3 nucleotides are TGCGCCAGCAGTGAGTCGGCGGGTAGCTACGAGCAGTACTTC. This chain uses TRBV10-1 with TRBJ2-7; tentatively, D is TRBD2 (5 bases). The germline gives CDR1 WNHNN, CDR2 SYGVQD (reference sequence). This CDR3 has 14 amino acids. Trimming took 0 bases from V and 3 from J, leaving 9 bases between them.

The chain links TRBV2 to TRBJ2-7; 7 bases fit TRBD2. The CDR3 runs 14 residues. After removal of 9 bases from V and 1 base from J, the junction contained 9 bases not matched to a gene. The germline V gene encodes CDR1 SNHLY and CDR2 FYNNEI. CDR3: CASLAGDRSYEQYF. The CDR3 DNA reads as TGTGCCAGTCTGGCGGGAGATAGGTCCTACGAGCAGTACTTC.

Only a few counts were recorded for this clone. This chain connects TRBV5-1 to TRBJ2-7; 8 positions agree with TRBD2. CDR1 is SGHRS and CDR2 is YFSETQ in the germline V gene. The CDR3 consists of 16 residues. V shed 0 bases, J shed 2 bases, and the junction held 7 bases outside the gene matches. For the CDR3, the DNA is TGCGCCAGCAGCTTGGCCCTACAGGGACTAGCCTACGAGCAGTACTTC. Translation: CASSLALQGLAYEQYF. The full variable domain, rest sourced from reference TRBV5-1 and TRBJ2-7, is KAGVTQTPRYLIKTRGQQVTLSCSPISGHRSVSWYQQTPGQGLQFLFEYFSETQRNKGNFPGRFSGRQFSNSRSEMNVSTLELGDSALYLCASSLALQGLAYEQYFGPGTRLTVT.

The V call is TRBV11-2, the J call TRBJ2-7; 9 nucleotides agree with TRBD1. This CDR3 comprises 16 residues. The germline gives CDR1 SGHAT, CDR2 FQNNGV. V lost 5 bases and J lost 6; bases outside the gene matches: 14. Here the CDR3 reads CASSQPMRTGATEQYF. CDR3 coding DNA: TGTGCCAGCAGCCAGCCAATGAGGACAGGGGCTACCGAGCAGTACTTC. The full variable domain, in which reference TRBV11-2 and TRBJ2-7 provide the parts outside the CDR3, is EAGVAQSPRYKIIEKRQSVAFWCNPISGHATLYWYQQILGQGPKLLIQFQNNGVVDDSQLPKDRFSAERLKGVDSTLKIQPAKLEDSAVYLCASSQPMRTGATEQYFGPGTRLTVT.

This chain connects TRBV6-2 or TRBV6-3 to TRBJ1-6; 11 nucleotides match TRBD1. The CDR3 extends over 14 amino acids. Germline values: CDR1 MNHEY, CDR2 SVGEGT. Trimming cost V 4 bases and J 10 bases; bases outside gene matches: 3. CDR3 nucleotides: TGTGCCAGCAGTTCGTGGACAGGGGGCTCACCCCTCCACTTT. Translation: CASSSWTGGSPLHF.

This clone occurred once. The CDR3 spells CASSDRSAYEQYF. Written as DNA, the CDR3 is TGTGCCAGTAGCGACAGAAGCGCCTACGAGCAGTACTTC. This rearrangement joins TRBV19 to TRBJ2-7; D possibly corresponds to TRBD1 (5 bases). Germline CDR1 and CDR2: LNHDA and SQIVND (reference sequence). The CDR3 totals 13 residues. Trimming left V 6 bases short and J 2 bases short, with 11 bases between.

The chain recombines TRBV9 with TRBJ2-2; 12 bases are a match to TRBD2. J gave up 6 bases and V 0 bases, and 3 bases lay outside the gene matches. CDR1 SGDLS and CDR2 YYNGEE come from the germline V gene. The length of the CDR3 is 16 residues. The CDR3 spells CASSVAPSGRAGELFF. Written as DNA, the CDR3 is TGTGCCAGCAGCGTAGCCCCTAGCGGGAGGGCCGGGGAGCTGTTTTTT.

In this sample, this clone turned up once. The chain joins TRBV7-3 to TRBJ2-5; 15 positions match TRBD2. The V gene's germline CDR1 is SGHTA and CDR2 FQGTGA. V was pared by 6 bases and J by 1 base, with 6 bases of the junction left unmatched. This CDR3 has 17 amino acids. The CDR3 here is CASSKGLAGGVQETQYF. DNA of the CDR3: TGTGCCAGCAGTAAGGGACTAGCGGGAGGTGTCCAAGAGACCCAGTACTTC. Based on the CDR3 plus reference TRBV7-3 and TRBJ2-5, the full variable domain is GAGVSQTPSNKVTEKGKYVELRCDPISGHTALYWYRQSLGQGPEFLIYFQGTGAADDSGLPNDRFFAVRPEGSVSTLKIQRTERGDSAVYLCASSKGLAGGVQETQYFGPGTRLLVL.

This chain joins TRBV28 and TRBJ2-2, with a possible D match to TRBD2 (5 bases). The CDR3 covers 15 residues. In germline, CDR1 is MDHEN, CDR2 SYDVKM. V lost 2 bases, J lost 2 bases, and 9 bases lay in between. The CDR3 here is CASSLTRGNTGELFF. The DNA for the CDR3 is TGTGCCAGCAGTTTAACCCGGGGAAACACCGGGGAGCTGTTTTTT.

This clone showed up just once. CDR3 protein: CASSESGTVDTGELFF. The CDR3 DNA is TGTGCCAGCAGTGAATCCGGGACAGTGGACACCGGGGAGCTGTTTTTT. The chain joins TRBV25-1 to TRBJ2-2, with TRBD1 matching over 7 bases. The germline CDR1 and CDR2 sequences are MGHDK and SYGVNS. The CDR3 totals 16 residues. The V segment lost 1 base and the J segment 3 bases; nucleotides outside the gene matches: 5.

The rearrangement uses TRBV11-2 and TRBJ1-1; a weak D match, TRBD1 (5 bases). Germline V lookup: CDR1 SGHAT, CDR2 FQNNGV. The CDR3 runs to 14 residues. V was trimmed by 3 bases and J by 3 bases, leaving 11 bases between them. The CDR3 region has the DNA TGTGCCAGCAGCTTCGACAGATCTTACACTGAAGCTTTCTTT. Amino acid sequence: CASSFDRSYTEAFF.

J is TRBJ2-5 and V is TRBV11-2; D might be TRBD1 (5 bases). Germline CDR1 reads SGHAT; CDR2 reads FQNNGV. The CDR3 consists of 14 residues. The V end lost 5 bases, the J end lost 5 bases, and 15 bases lay between the germline ends. The CDR3 bases are TGTGCCAGCAGCGCTACAGGTGCCTGGGAGACCCAGTACTTC. Its translation is CASSATGAWETQYF.

The chain uses TRBV23-1 and TRBJ2-5; D might be TRBD2 (5 bases). TRBV23-1 is flagged as an ORF with uncertain function. CDR3 length equals 15 residues. Deletions cut 0 bases from V and 4 bases from J, with 12 bases between. The DNA of the CDR3 is TGCGCCAGCAGTCAATCAGCCGGGATCGGAGAGACCCAGTACTTC. Amino acid sequence: CASSQSAGIGETQYF.

With respect to this clone: This CDR3 is also generated by other DNA sequences in the sample. The chain couples TRBV6-5 to TRBJ2-6, with D tentatively TRBD2 (6 bases). Trimming shortened V by 4 bases and J by 1 base, and 8 bases separated the two germline ends. CDR3 length: 15 residues. Germline V lookup: CDR1 MNHEY, CDR2 SVGAGI. The CDR3 loop is CASSSAGSGANVLTF. The CDR3 coding sequence is TGTGCCAGCAGTTCCGCGGGGTCTGGGGCCAACGTCCTGACTTTC.

This chain uses TRBV30 with TRBJ2-7; D possibly corresponds to TRBD1 (5 bases). CDR3 size: 15 residues. Deletions cut 3 bases from V and 2 bases from J, with 17 bases between. Germline lookup yields CDR1 GTSNPN and CDR2 SVGIG (reference sequence). Here the CDR3 reads CAWRGVSDVTYEQYF. CDR3 bases: TGTGCCTGGAGAGGGGTGTCAGATGTTACCTACGAGCAGTACTTC.

This clone showed up just once. J is TRBJ2-4 and V is TRBV7-8, with a weak D call TRBD1 (6 bases). Germline V lookup: CDR1 SGHVS, CDR2 FQNEAQ. The CDR3 length is 17 residues. Between the trimmed V and J ends, which lost 3 bases and 2 bases, there was a span of 17 bases. The CDR3 loop is CASSFIGRTVTKNIQYF. For the CDR3, the DNA is TGTGCCAGCAGCTTTATAGGAAGGACAGTGACCAAAAACATTCAGTACTTC.

This clone has just a few counts. The rearrangement joins TRBV5-5 to TRBJ1-1, with 7 positions matching TRBD1. V dropped 4 bases and J dropped 0; count of bases not matched to a gene: 12. Per germline, CDR1 SGHKS and CDR2 YYEKEE (reference sequence). CDR3 length: 17 residues. CDR3 in amino acids: CASSRRTGQTMNTEAFF. Here the CDR3 DNA reads TGTGCCAGCAGCCGTAGGACAGGACAAACCATGAACACTGAAGCTTTCTTT.

This chain links TRBV5-1 with TRBJ2-3; TRBD1 matches 7 bases. V lost 0 bases to trimming and J lost 0 bases; unmatched junction nucleotides: 4. The CDR3 sequence is 16 residues long. CDR1 is SGHRS and CDR2 is YFSETQ in the germline V gene. CDR3 region: CASSLEGGQSTDTQYF. The CDR3 DNA is TGCGCCAGCAGCTTGGAAGGGGGACAGAGCACAGATACGCAGTATTTT.

The chain is built from TRBV4-3 and TRBJ1-1, with D unclear. The germline CDR1 and CDR2 sequences are LGHNA and YSLEER. V shed 0 bases and J shed 3 bases, with 11 bases lying between them. This CDR3 has 15 residues. The DNA for the CDR3 is TGCGCCAGCAGCCAAGATGGTCTCAGGTACACTGAAGCTTTCTTT. It codes for CASSQDGLRYTEAFF.

The chain is built from TRBV3-1 (or the pseudogene TRBV3-2) and TRBJ2-2, with 11 bases identical to TRBD1. The V segment lost 6 bases and the J segment 6 bases; nucleotides outside the gene matches: 6. Germline assignment: CDR1 LGHDT and CDR2 YNNKEL (reference sequence). The CDR3 is made up of 15 amino acids. In DNA, the CDR3 is TGTGCCAGCAGACGGACAGGGGGCGTCTCCGGGGAGCTGTTTTTT. Translation gives CASRRTGGVSGELFF.

This chain links TRBV7-2 with TRBJ1-4, with 8 bases identical to TRBD1. There are 15 residues in the CDR3. J was trimmed by 7 bases and V by 5 bases; bases with no gene match: 9. Looked up from germline, CDR1 is SGHTA and CDR2 is FQGNSA. CDR3 nucleotides: TGTGCCAGCAGCAGCAGGGGGCAAAAGGGTGAAAAACTGTTTTTT. This translates into CASSSRGQKGEKLFF.

This chain uses TRBV11-3 with TRBJ2-5; TRBD1 aligns across 9 bases. With V trimmed by 5 bases and J by 4 bases, 8 bases remained unmatched. CDR1 and CDR2 (germline): SGHNT, YENEEA. The CDR3 loop spans 15 amino acids. The CDR3 sequence is CASSVQGAPGETQYF. CDR3 nucleotides: TGTGCCAGCAGCGTACAGGGGGCGCCGGGAGAGACCCAGTACTTC.

V gene TRBV19 combines with J gene TRBJ2-2, with 11 bases identical to TRBD1. Germline V gives CDR1 LNHDA, CDR2 SQIVND (reference sequence). The CDR3 is 17 residues long. V lost 3 bases to trimming and J lost 3 bases; unmatched junction nucleotides: 6. The CDR3 is CASSISGTGGDTGELFF. The CDR3, as DNA: TGTGCCAGTAGTATTTCCGGGACAGGGGGGGACACCGGGGAGCTGTTTTTT. The variable domain in full, completed from reference TRBV19 and TRBJ2-2, reads DGGITQSPKYLFRKEGQNVTLSCEQNLNHDAMYWYRQDPGQGLRLIYYSQIVNDFQKGDIAEGYSVSREKKESFPLTVTSAQKNPTAFYLCASSISGTGGDTGELFFGEGSRLTVL.

The V gene is TRBV6-5, the J gene TRBJ2-7; D unresolved. The CDR3 runs to 15 residues. Per germline, CDR1 MNHEY and CDR2 SVGAGI. Trimming pared 2 bases from V and 3 bases from J, leaving 14 bases between. The CDR3, as DNA: TGTGCCAGCAGTTACAGATTTGGGCAGAACTACGAGCAGTACTTC. Translation gives CASSYRFGQNYEQYF.

V and J are TRBV7-3 and TRBJ2-7; 9 bases are a match to TRBD2. Germline values: CDR1 SGHTA, CDR2 FQGTGA. J lost 2 bases, V lost 5 bases, and 7 bases had no gene match. The CDR3 has 15 residues. CDR3 DNA sequence: TGTGCCAGCAGCCCAGGACTAGCGAAGCCCTACGAGCAGTACTTC. Translating gives CASSPGLAKPYEQYF. The variable domain in full, with the rest retrieved from reference TRBV7-3 and TRBJ2-7, is GAGVSQTPSNKVTEKGKYVELRCDPISGHTALYWYRQSLGQGPEFLIYFQGTGAADDSGLPNDRFFAVRPEGSVSTLKIQRTERGDSAVYLCASSPGLAKPYEQYFGPGTRLTVT.